The table lists the clone carrying this T cell receptor (beta chain) with a count of one. This specimen belongs to a study of Ad26.COV2.S vaccination and SARS-CoV-2 variants. Measured with immunoSEQ multiplex PCR; TCRdb has only the in-frame clones, and not every one. The sample has 380,000 or so clones; 88% are singletons. Stated treatment: around 19 received Ad26.COV2.S at low or high dose, single or two shots; 5 received placebo; per-sample allocation not given. The samples date from day 63 after the first vaccine or placebo injection. Germline CDR1 is SGHTA and CDR2 is FQGNSA. The ends were cut back, 5 bases at V and 0 bases at J, with 11 bases in the middle. This CDR3 is 15 amino acids long.

This clonotype originated in a person aged 18-65 years who received the Ad26.COV2.S COVID-19 vaccine or a placebo. This chain connects TRBV7-2 to TRBJ1-5; D gene uncertain. The source material was peripheral blood, sampled in a trial of Ad26.COV2.S vaccine versus placebo. The CDR3 coding sequence is TGTGCCAGCAGCCCGCACAGAAATAGCAATCAGCCCCAGCATTTT. Residues: CASSPHRNSNQPQHF.